The TCR beta chain under discussion was sequenced for a study of blood T cells in healthy people across ages. Findings and limits, study-wide: Strong correlation linked observed beta diversity and percent naive T cells. With age, beta diversity per million T cells declined roughly linearly, significantly by over 35.

A single count supports this clonotype. The antigen remains unidentified. V was clipped by 5 bases and J by 3 bases; unmatched bases: 8. Germline values: CDR1 SGHTA, CDR2 FQGNSA. The CDR3 totals 16 residues. Healthy Russian Caucasian donors spanned ages about 6 to 100 years. PBMCs were isolated at a quantity of at least 7 million per sample. Sample-barcoded 5' priming and a J-beta primer mix drove a second PCR of about 7 to 12 cycles. MiXCR, run by TCRdb on the 5' RACE reads, gives a single entry per CDR3 protein. In the table there are roughly 2 million distinct CDR3 sequences, just under 50% of which are singletons.

The sequenced material came from blood. This sequence originates from a woman aged 40 to 55 in good health. This chain joins TRBV7-2 and TRBJ2-2, with 8 bases aligning to TRBD2. The CDR3 here is CASSRGGAGYTGELFF. Here the CDR3 DNA reads TGTGCCAGCAGCCGGGGGGGGGCAGGGTACACCGGGGAGCTGTTTTTT.